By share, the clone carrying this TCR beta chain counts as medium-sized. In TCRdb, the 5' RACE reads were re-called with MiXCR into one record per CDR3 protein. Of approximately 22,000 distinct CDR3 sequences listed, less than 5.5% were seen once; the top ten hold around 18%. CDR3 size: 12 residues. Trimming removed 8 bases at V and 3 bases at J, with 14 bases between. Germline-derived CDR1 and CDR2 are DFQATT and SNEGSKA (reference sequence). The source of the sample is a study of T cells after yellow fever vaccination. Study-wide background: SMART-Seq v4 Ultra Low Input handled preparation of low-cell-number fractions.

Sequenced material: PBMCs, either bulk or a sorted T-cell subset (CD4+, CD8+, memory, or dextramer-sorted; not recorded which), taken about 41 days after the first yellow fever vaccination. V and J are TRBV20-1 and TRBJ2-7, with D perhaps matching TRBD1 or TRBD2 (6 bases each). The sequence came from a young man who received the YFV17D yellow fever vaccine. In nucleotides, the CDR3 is TGCAGTCTGTCCGGGGGCCACTACGAGCAGTACTTC. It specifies CSLSGGHYEQYF.